This entry lists 12 T cell receptor beta chains sequenced from one sample in a study of breast tumors, draining lymph nodes, adjacent tissues (dated by TCRdb to the mid-2010s). The receptor library was made with multiplex PCR. Sequencing relied on an Illumina HiSeq 2000. The public reads were quality trimmed at Q25 with fastp and then assembled into clones with MiXCR by TCRdb, keeping productive beta chains. Identical CDR3 proteins give one entry, which carries the most common genes and DNA. The sample table lists some 47,000 distinct CDR3 sequences, approximately 45% of them with a count of one. The ten largest clones add up to roughly a tenth of the sample. The sequencing input was breast tumor tissue. Receptors originate from a female donor with breast cancer. Some clones in this sample may be carry-over from other donors' samples.

Regarding this clonotype: Germline and junction disagree at one end, which may indicate a read error. The chain links TRBV9 to TRBJ2-7, with a tentative D call TRBD1 (6 bases). This CDR3 has 14 residues. The V gene's germline CDR1 is SGDLS and CDR2 YYNGEE. CDR3: CASSLRDKGYEQSF. The CDR3 DNA reads as TGTGCCAGCAGCCTCCGGGACAAGGGGTACGAGCAGTCCTTC.

The rearrangement links TRBV7-9 to TRBJ2-5; 12 nucleotides agree with TRBD2. The germline V gene encodes CDR1 SEHNR and CDR2 FQNEAQ (reference sequence). Unmatched junction bases numbered 1, after V lost 4 bases and J lost 1 base. The CDR3 totals 15 residues. The CDR3 sequence is CASSWGLAGQETQYF. The CDR3 DNA reads TGTGCCAGCAGCTGGGGACTAGCGGGCCAAGAGACCCAGTACTTC.

The table lists this clonotype with a few counts. The V gene is TRBV30, the J gene TRBJ2-4; the D gene is possibly TRBD2 (5 bases). CDR3 length: 20 amino acids. Trimming took 0 bases from V and 0 from J, leaving 24 bases between them. Germline CDR1 is GTSNPN and CDR2 is SVGIG (reference sequence). CDR3 amino acids: CAWSVSWRFGNRRAKNIQYF. The CDR3 nucleotides read TGTGCCTGGAGTGTATCATGGCGGTTCGGGAACAGAAGAGCCAAAAACATTCAGTACTTC.

This clonotype occurred many times. The rearrangement links TRBV12-3 or TRBV12-4 to TRBJ2-2; D unclear. V lost 6 bases to trimming and J lost 6 bases, with 14 bases between them. The CDR3 runs 14 residues. The CDR3 region is CASSRTVLSGELFF. Written as DNA, the CDR3 is TGTGCCAGCAGCCGGACCGTTTTGTCCGGGGAGCTGTTTTTT.

Note on this clonotype: In this CDR3 the conserved last residue, phenylalanine or tryptophan, is missing, so a read error is likely. The chain employs TRBV19 and TRBJ2-1; 12 positions agree with TRBD2. The CDR3 is made up of 16 amino acids. Germline-derived CDR1 and CDR2 are LNHDA and SQIVND (reference sequence). The CDR3 coding sequence is TGTGCTAGAGCGGGACTAGCGGGTAGCTCCTACAATGAGCAGTTCCTC. Its translation is CARAGLAGSSYNEQFL.

This clonotype was found many times. The V and J genes are TRBV28 and TRBJ2-7; 11 bases are shared with TRBD1. J gave up 3 bases and V 4 bases, and 5 bases lay outside the gene matches. CDR1 is MDHEN and CDR2 is SYDVKM in the germline V gene. The CDR3 is made up of 15 amino acids. DNA of the CDR3: TGTGCCAGCAGTTCAGCGGGACAGGGGGACTACGAGCAGTACTTC. This gives the protein CASSSAGQGDYEQYF. Complete variable domain (other parts from reference TRBV28 and TRBJ2-7): DVKVTQSSRYLVKRTGEKVFLECVQDMDHENMFWYRQDPGLGLRLIYFSYDVKMKEKGDIPEGYSVSREKKERFSLILESASTNQTSMYLCASSSAGQGDYEQYFGPGTRLTVT.

With regard to this clonotype: A junction boundary mismatches the germline segment, possibly from a read error. This chain uses TRBV12-3 or TRBV12-4 with TRBJ2-3; 7 nucleotides align to TRBD2. The CDR3 contains 14 residues. The CDR3 sequence is CASRLERENNEQYF. DNA for the CDR3: TGTGCCAGCAGATTAGAGCGGGAAAACAATGAGCAGTATTTT.

As concerns this clonotype: A single base separates this from a much larger clone, so it may be a read error. This chain joins TRBV11-3 and TRBJ2-2; tentative D call: TRBD2 (5 bases). CDR1 is SGHNT and CDR2 is YENEEA in the germline V gene. The CDR3 is 14 residues long. Deletions cut 1 base from V and 5 bases from J, with 8 bases between. The DNA for the CDR3 is TGTGCCAGCAGCTTAGGACGGGGTACCGGGGAGCTGTTTTTT. It specifies CASSLGRGTGELFF.

This clonotype was found many times. The chain combines TRBV6-5 with TRBJ2-7, with a weak D call TRBD1 (6 bases). The CDR3 loop spans 16 amino acids. Per germline, CDR1 MNHEY and CDR2 SVGAGI. V was shortened by 0 bases and J by 6 bases, with 18 bases between the two germline ends. CDR3: CASSYSVGRGLSEQYF. DNA of the CDR3: TGTGCCAGCAGTTACTCAGTCGGCAGGGGCTTGTCCGAGCAGTACTTC.

At least ten counts were recorded for this clonotype. The chain links TRBV4-2 to TRBJ2-1; D perhaps matches TRBD1 (6 bases). Trimming stripped 1 base from V and 5 bases from J, with 9 bases between. Germline V gene sequence: CDR1 LGHNA, CDR2 YNFKEQ. This CDR3 contains 14 residues. CDR3 in DNA: TGTGCCAGCAGCCAAGTTACAGGGAACAATGAGCAGTTCTTC. Residues: CASSQVTGNNEQFF.

This clonotype was detected many times. The V call is TRBV9, the J call TRBJ2-2; 11 bases map to TRBD2. Trimming removed 3 bases from V and 0 bases from J; junction bases left unmatched: 7. CDR1 is SGDLS and CDR2 is YYNGEE in the germline V gene. The CDR3 has 18 residues. CDR3 sequence (DNA): TGTGCCAGCAGCGGCCGTGGACTAGCGGGTTCGAACACCGGGGAGCTGTTTTTT. It codes for CASSGRGLAGSNTGELFF.

The CDR3 DNA is TGTGCCAGCAGTGACCCAACCCTAGCGGCGACAGATACGCAGTATTTT. Translation: CASSDPTLAATDTQYF. This chain connects TRBV25-1 to TRBJ2-3, with TRBD2 matching over 7 bases. The germline CDR1 and CDR2 sequences are MGHDK and SYGVNS. V gave up 3 bases and J gave up 3 bases; unmatched junction bases: 9. This CDR3 comprises 16 residues. Drawing the rest from reference TRBV25-1 and TRBJ2-3, the complete variable domain is EADIYQTPRYLVIGTGKKITLECSQTMGHDKMYWYQQDPGMELHLIHYSYGVNSTEKGDLSSESTVSRIRTEHFPLTLESARPSHTSQYLCASSDPTLAATDTQYFGPGTRLTVL.